Below are 30 T cell receptor beta chains sequenced from a single sample in a study. TCRdb redid the calling of the 5' RACE reads with MiXCR, one entry per CDR3 protein. The repertoire holds just over 60,000 distinct CDR3 sequences, with 25% to 35% as singletons. What was sequenced was tumor-infiltrating naive CD4+ T cells sorted from the breast tumor. Stated subset: naive CD4+ T cells, CD4+CD45RA+CD25-. These receptors all stem from a female donor with breast cancer.

Comments on this clonotype: The junction departs from germline at one end; a sequencing error may be responsible. V gene TRBV5-1 combines with J gene TRBJ2-5; possible D gene TRBD1, 6 bases. The CDR3 consists of 13 residues. CDR1 and CDR2 (germline): SGHRS, YFSETQ. CDR3 sequence: CTSSWDIQETQYF. The CDR3 DNA follows: TGCACCAGCAGCTGGGACATACAAGAGACCCAGTACTTC.

This clonotype was detected only a few times. The rearrangement links TRBV11-3 to TRBJ2-3, with TRBD2 identical over 12 bases. The V gene's germline CDR1 is SGHNT and CDR2 YENEEA. The CDR3 is 16 amino acids. The V and J ends lost 5 bases and 2 bases, in that order; junction bases with no gene match: 5. CDR3 coding DNA: TGTGCCAGCAGCCGGACTAGCGGGGACCTCACAGATACGCAGTATTTT. Its protein is CASSRTSGDLTDTQYF. The whole variable domain, remainder taken from reference TRBV11-3 and TRBJ2-3, is EAGVVQSPRYKIIEKKQPVAFWCNPISGHNTLYWYLQNLGQGPELLIRYENEEAVDDSQLPKDRFSAERLKGVDSTLKIQPAELGDSAVYLCASSRTSGDLTDTQYFGPGTRLTVL.

Only a few counts were recorded for this clonotype. Without the conserved terminal phenylalanine or tryptophan, this CDR3 likely stems from a read error. This sequence joins TRBV6-1 and TRBJ1-6; unclear D gene. The CDR3 length is 12 residues. CDR1 is MNHNS, CDR2 SASEGT, per germline. Trimming pared 1 base from V and 10 bases from J, leaving 5 bases between. CDR3 amino acids: CASSEEGSPLHS. CDR3 sequence (DNA): TGTGCCAGCAGTGAAGAAGGGTCACCCCTCCACTCT.

This clonotype appeared a few times. The V gene is TRBV10-3, the J gene TRBJ2-5; D gene ambiguous. V was pared by 3 bases and J by 5 bases, with 4 bases between. The CDR3 length is 11 residues. CDR1 ENHRY and CDR2 SYGVKD come from the germline V gene. CDR3: CAISERETQYF. The CDR3 nucleotides are TGTGCCATCAGTGAACGGGAGACCCAGTACTTC.

This clonotype was picked up a small number of times. The chain employs TRBV10-3 and TRBJ2-3, with a tentative D call TRBD2 (6 bases). CDR3 size: 12 residues. Germline values: CDR1 ENHRY, CDR2 SYGVKD. Trimming cost V 9 bases and J 0 bases, with 7 bases left between them. The CDR3 DNA reads as TGTGCCATTAGCGGAAGCACAGATACGCAGTATTTT. Encoded protein: CAISGSTDTQYF.

About this clonotype: Just one base apart from a much larger clone, this may be a read error. This chain joins TRBV9 and TRBJ2-5; D unclear. V gave up 4 bases and J gave up 9 bases, with 16 bases separating them. Germline CDR1 reads SGDLS; CDR2 reads YYNGEE. CDR3 length: 13 residues. The CDR3 reads CASSPQSSAAQYF. The CDR3 DNA follows: TGTGCCAGCAGCCCCCAGAGTTCGGCCGCCCAGTACTTC.

The V call is TRBV12-3 or TRBV12-4, the J call TRBJ2-1; D might be TRBD2 (5 bases). CDR3 length: 16 residues. Trimming cost V 8 bases and J 0 bases, with 17 bases left between them. CDR3 sequence: CASGPGLRGSYNEQFF. Here the CDR3 DNA reads TGTGCCAGCGGTCCCGGACTTAGAGGCTCCTACAATGAGCAGTTCTTC.

The chain recombines TRBV10-3 with TRBJ2-7; possibly TRBD1 for D (6 bases). The CDR3 consists of 13 residues. In germline, CDR1 is ENHRY, CDR2 SYGVKD. Trimming removed 5 bases from V and 6 bases from J, with 14 bases in between. The CDR3 protein is CAISSGEGGEQYF. CDR3 DNA: TGTGCCATCAGTTCAGGGGAAGGGGGCGAGCAGTACTTC.

In this sample, this clonotype turned up a few times. The rearrangement joins TRBV2 to TRBJ1-1; possibly TRBD1 for D (6 bases). Deletions cut 3 bases from V and 14 bases from J, with 16 bases between. The germline V gene has CDR1 SNHLY and CDR2 FYNNEI. CDR3 length equals 12 residues. CDR3 residues: CASSDPDSREFF. CDR3 nucleotides: TGTGCCAGCAGTGATCCGGACAGTCGGGAGTTCTTT.

This clonotype came up many times. The CDR3 DNA is TGCAGTGCTAAAGAGCGTGAGACCCAGTACTTC. Protein sequence: CSAKERETQYF. This chain links TRBV20-1 with TRBJ2-5; the D is unclear. Germline CDR1 DFQATT, CDR2 SNEGSKA (reference sequence). This CDR3 spans 11 amino acids. Deletions cut 4 bases from V and 5 bases from J, with 8 bases between.

The table lists this clonotype with a few counts. V and J are TRBV5-1 and TRBJ1-6; a weak D match, TRBD1 (5 bases). The V gene's germline CDR1 is SGHRS and CDR2 YFSETQ. V lost 0 bases and J lost 13, with 20 bases in between. This CDR3 comprises 16 residues. The CDR3 DNA reads TGCGCCAGCAGCTTGGGCCAGGGAGCCCCCTTCGGGCCCCTCCACTTT. It is translated as CASSLGQGAPFGPLHF.

The V and J genes are TRBV4-2 and TRBJ2-5; no clear D gene. Germline V CDR1 and CDR2: LGHNA, YNFKEQ. The CDR3 has 14 amino acids. Trimming stripped 1 base from V and 5 bases from J, with 11 bases between. For the CDR3, the DNA is TGTGCCAGCAGCCAAGCAAGTGGGCCTGAGACCCAGTACTTC. It translates to CASSQASGPETQYF.

The V call is TRBV25-1, the J call TRBJ1-2; D ambiguous. This CDR3 has 16 residues. Trimming pared 1 base from V and 5 bases from J, leaving 17 bases between. Germline V gives CDR1 MGHDK, CDR2 SYGVNS. CDR3 sequence (DNA): TGTGCCAGCAGTGAATCTGGCCGGGTACAAAGATATGGCTACACCTTC. Translating gives CASSESGRVQRYGYTF.

Details on this clonotype: Being one base from a much bigger clone, this may be a read error. This chain joins TRBV7-9 and TRBJ1-2; no clear D. The length of the CDR3 is 13 residues. Germline loops: CDR1 SEHNR, CDR2 FQNEAQ (reference sequence). V was clipped by 4 bases and J by 8 bases, with 14 bases between them. The DNA for the CDR3 is TGTGCCAGCAGCTCGTATATGGGCGGGGGCTACACCTTC. Protein: CASSSYMGGGYTF.

This clonotype was detected a few times. This chain links TRBV11-2 with TRBJ2-7; D gene uncertain. CDR1 and CDR2 from the germline V gene are SGHAT and FQNNGV. Trimming took 5 bases from V and 6 from J, leaving 14 bases between them. The CDR3 sequence is 13 residues long. The DNA of the CDR3 is TGTGCCAGCAGCGTAACGCCCGGTAGCGAGCAGTACTTC. It yields the protein CASSVTPGSEQYF.

The chain has TRBV6-5 and TRBJ2-6, with a weak D call TRBD1 (6 bases). Germline CDR1 is MNHEY and CDR2 is SVGAGI. The CDR3 loop spans 16 amino acids. V lost 6 bases, J lost 0 bases, and 12 bases lay in between. The CDR3 region is CASRGHLSSGANVLTF. CDR3 nucleotides: TGTGCCAGCAGGGGACATCTGAGCTCTGGGGCCAACGTCCTGACTTTC.

Ten or more counts support this clonotype. The V and J genes are TRBV6-6 and TRBJ2-1; D gene ambiguous. V lost 0 bases to trimming and J lost 7 bases, with 19 bases between them. Germline V gene sequence: CDR1 MNHNY, CDR2 SVGAGI (reference sequence). The CDR3 is 17 amino acids. CDR3 protein: CASSYSLLGFSWNEQFF. The DNA for the CDR3 is TGTGCCAGCAGTTACTCGTTATTGGGTTTTTCATGGAATGAGCAGTTCTTC.

On this clonotype: A much more abundant neighbour one base away suggests this may be a read error. The rearrangement uses TRBV7-2 and TRBJ1-6; a possible D gene is TRBD1 (6 bases). The CDR3 covers 15 residues. Germline assignment: CDR1 SGHTA and CDR2 FQGNSA. DNA of the CDR3: TGTGCCATCAGCTTTCTGAGTTCAGGGGAATCACCCCTCCACTTT. This gives the protein CAISFLSSGESPLHF.

This clonotype was seen a handful of times. The junction shows a germline mismatch at one end, possibly a read error. The chain couples TRBV3-1 to TRBJ2-3; 7 nucleotides agree with TRBD2. Germline lookup yields CDR1 LGHDT and CDR2 YNNKEL (reference sequence). The CDR3 has 13 amino acids. This chain's CDR3 is CVSARAGADTQYF. The CDR3 region has the DNA TGTGTCAGCGCCCGGGCGGGAGCAGATACGCAGTATTTT.

In the case of this clonotype: A much larger clone differs from this one at a single base, so this may be a read error. The chain carries TRBV20-1 and TRBJ1-2; maybe TRBD1 (6 bases). The CDR3 spans 12 residues. Trimming pared 0 bases from V and 10 bases from J, leaving 12 bases between. CDR1 and CDR2 (germline): DFQATT, SNEGSKA (reference sequence). DNA for the CDR3: TGCAGTGCTAGAGATTACAGGGCTGACTACACCTTC. This codes for CSARDYRADYTF.

The chain combines TRBV12-3 or TRBV12-4 with TRBJ1-1; 9 bases map to TRBD1. V dropped 3 bases and J dropped 8; count of bases not matched to a gene: 10. The CDR3 runs 15 residues. The CDR3 DNA is TGTGCCAGCAGTTTCATTGGGGGACAGGGCCTGGAAGCTTTCTTT. It encodes CASSFIGGQGLEAFF.

The V gene is TRBV5-1, the J gene TRBJ2-7, with 10 bases matching TRBD2. Germline loops: CDR1 SGHRS, CDR2 YFSETQ. The junction had 4 bases not matched to a gene; V was cut back by 2 bases and J by 2 bases. This CDR3 region has 15 residues. The CDR3 DNA reads TGCGCCAGCAGCTTACCCGGGACTAGCGCCTACGAGCAGTACTTC. It encodes CASSLPGTSAYEQYF.

Only a few counts were recorded for this clonotype. The chain joins TRBV20-1 to TRBJ2-3; D call uncertain. V dropped 3 bases and J dropped 3 bases, with 16 bases sitting between them. CDR3 size: 15 residues. Germline V gives CDR1 DFQATT, CDR2 SNEGSKA (reference sequence). CDR3: CSARRPRRRTDTQYF. The CDR3 DNA is TGCAGTGCTAGGAGACCTCGGCGGCGGACAGATACGCAGTATTTT.

This clonotype was seen repeatedly, ten times or more. The rearrangement joins TRBV7-2 to TRBJ2-3, with TRBD2 identical over 12 bases. Per germline, CDR1 SGHTA and CDR2 FQGNSA. V gave up 6 bases and J gave up 6 bases; unmatched junction bases: 13. The CDR3 runs 17 residues. This CDR3 reads CASSYPQGLAGRDTQYF. CDR3 in DNA: TGTGCCAGCAGTTATCCCCAGGGACTAGCGGGCAGGGATACGCAGTATTTT.

This chain links TRBV6-4 with TRBJ2-7; D is undetermined. Germline V gene lookup returns CDR1 MRHNA and CDR2 SNTAGT. V was shortened by 4 bases and J by 4 bases, with 23 bases between the two germline ends. The CDR3 is 17 residues long. This chain's CDR3 is CASSGRNEDGRSYEQYF. CDR3 DNA sequence: TGTGCCAGCAGTGGGCGGAATGAAGACGGTAGGAGTTACGAGCAGTACTTC.

This clonotype has ten or more counts. The genes are TRBV5-1 and TRBJ1-2; D possibly corresponds to TRBD1 (5 bases). CDR3 size: 14 residues. Germline lookup yields CDR1 SGHRS and CDR2 YFSETQ. V lost 4 bases, J lost 8 bases, and 18 bases lay in between. CDR3 residues: CASSPGTGLWGYTF. The CDR3 coding sequence is TGCGCCAGCAGCCCCGGGACCGGACTCTGGGGCTACACCTTC. Combining the CDR3 with reference TRBV5-1 and TRBJ1-2 gives the whole variable domain KAGVTQTPRYLIKTRGQQVTLSCSPISGHRSVSWYQQTPGQGLQFLFEYFSETQRNKGNFPGRFSGRQFSNSRSEMNVSTLELGDSALYLCASSPGTGLWGYTFGSGTRLTVV.

As concerns this clonotype: The conserved phenylalanine or tryptophan is not found at the CDR3 terminus, so this likely reflects a read error. The gene calls are TRBV29-1 and TRBJ2-1; D is unclear. The CDR3 loop spans 15 amino acids. Germline V gene sequence: CDR1 SQVTM, CDR2 ANQGSEA. CDR3 coding DNA: TGCGGCGTTGCCAGGAAGGGCAACTCCTACAATGAGCAGTTCCTC. It yields the protein CGVARKGNSYNEQFL.

The chain is built from TRBV29-1 and TRBJ2-1; TRBD1 matches 7 bases. This CDR3 is built from 14 residues. The germline CDR1 and CDR2 sequences are SQVTM and ANQGSEA. J was trimmed by 9 bases and V by 6 bases; bases with no gene match: 14. CDR3 in DNA: TGCAGCGTCGCATTCCCCACAGGGGTGGTTGAGCAGTTCTTC. Protein: CSVAFPTGVVEQFF.

This clonotype was seen a handful of times. J is TRBJ1-2 and V is TRBV7-2; no clear D gene. With 7 bases removed from V and 7 bases from J, the gap between germline ends came to 16 bases. There are 13 residues in the CDR3. Germline values: CDR1 SGHTA, CDR2 FQGNSA. CDR3 region: CASNPKAGTGYTF. In DNA form, the CDR3 reads TGTGCCAGCAACCCAAAGGCGGGTACTGGCTACACCTTC.

The count of this clonotype is one. V gene TRBV7-3 combines with J gene TRBJ1-6, with D possibly being TRBD1 (6 bases). V lost 5 bases and J lost 15, with 23 bases in between. The CDR3 runs to 15 residues. CDR1 is SGHTA, CDR2 FQGTGA, per germline. CDR3 region: CASSKNGVAGVVLHF. The CDR3 DNA reads as TGTGCCAGCAGCAAGAACGGTGTGGCAGGGGTAGTCCTCCACTTT.